The rows below give T cell receptor beta chains drawn from one sample of a study of shared clonotypes between healthy human individuals. Using immunoSEQ multiplex PCR, the repertoire was profiled, and TCRdb retains in-frame clones only, with some absent. The sample holds about 2 million clones, over 85% seen once. Material for sequencing was naive CD4+ T cells sorted from blood. The receptors derive from a man aged 18 to 29 in good health. The CDR3 runs from the conserved cysteine through the conserved F or W. Each record gives: D gene, clone size, CDR3 length, J gene, V gene, CDR3 DNA, CDR3 protein. The D gene is left open where the match is weak. Expanded clones are given a class, and other clones once, few, many or no size at all.

d_call: -; clone_size: -; cdr3_length: 16; j_call: TRBJ1-3; v_call: TRBV4-1; cdr3_nt: TGCGCCAGCAGCCAAGATCAAGGCTTTTCTGGAAACACCATATATTTT; cdr3_aa: CASSQDQGFSGNTIYF
d_call: TRBD1; clone_size: -; cdr3_length: 16; j_call: TRBJ2-3; v_call: TRBV9; cdr3_nt: TGTGCCAGCAGCGTAGGGGGGACAGGGTTTACAGATACGCAGTATTTT; cdr3_aa: CASSVGGTGFTDTQYF
d_call: TRBD2; clone_size: -; cdr3_length: 15; j_call: TRBJ2-7; v_call: TRBV7-2; cdr3_nt: TGTGCCAGCAGCGGCAGCGAGCGGGGGGCATACGAGCAGTACTTC; cdr3_aa: CASSGSERGAYEQYF
d_call: -; clone_size: -; cdr3_length: 12; j_call: TRBJ1-2; v_call: TRBV19; cdr3_nt: TGTGCCAGTAGGGACTCGGTGGGAGGCTACACCTTC; cdr3_aa: CASRDSVGGYTF
d_call: -; clone_size: -; cdr3_length: 14; j_call: TRBJ1-1; v_call: TRBV5-4; cdr3_nt: TGTGCCAGCAGCTTGTTTGGTATGAACACTGAAGCTTTCTTT; cdr3_aa: CASSLFGMNTEAFF
d_call: -; clone_size: many; cdr3_length: 13; j_call: TRBJ1-2; v_call: TRBV2; cdr3_nt: TGTGCCATCCGGTGGGGGGGATCCTATGGCTACACCTTC; cdr3_aa: CAIRWGGSYGYTF
d_call: -; clone_size: -; cdr3_length: 12; j_call: TRBJ1-6; v_call: TRBV6-1; cdr3_nt: TGTGCCAGCAAAACGCCTAATTCACCCCTCCACTTT; cdr3_aa: CASKTPNSPLHF
d_call: -; clone_size: -; cdr3_length: 13; j_call: TRBJ1-5; v_call: TRBV28; cdr3_nt: TGTGCCAGCAGTTTATGGGGGAACCAGCCCCAGCATTTT; cdr3_aa: CASSLWGNQPQHF
d_call: TRBD1; clone_size: -; cdr3_length: 15; j_call: TRBJ1-1; v_call: TRBV18; cdr3_nt: TGTGCCAGCTCACGACAGGGGGACATGAACACTGAAGCTTTCTTT; cdr3_aa: CASSRQGDMNTEAFF
d_call: -; clone_size: -; cdr3_length: 15; j_call: TRBJ2-1; v_call: TRBV28; cdr3_nt: TGTGCCAGCAGTTTACCACCGGGATCCTACAATGAGCAGTTCTTC; cdr3_aa: CASSLPPGSYNEQFF
d_call: -; clone_size: -; cdr3_length: 15; j_call: TRBJ2-5; v_call: TRBV6-6; cdr3_nt: TGTGCCAGCAGACAGTCGGGAAGGGGAGGAGAGACCCAGTACTTC; cdr3_aa: CASRQSGRGGETQYF
d_call: TRBD2; clone_size: -; cdr3_length: 14; j_call: TRBJ2-1; v_call: TRBV28; cdr3_nt: TGTGCCAGCCAACTAGCGGGGAGGGACAATGAGCAGTTCTTC; cdr3_aa: CASQLAGRDNEQFF
d_call: TRBD1; clone_size: -; cdr3_length: 14; j_call: TRBJ2-3; v_call: TRBV6-5; cdr3_nt: TGTGCCAGCAGTTTACAGGGGGCCACAGATACGCAGTATTTT; cdr3_aa: CASSLQGATDTQYF
d_call: -; clone_size: -; cdr3_length: 11; j_call: TRBJ1-4; v_call: TRBV10-3; cdr3_nt: TGTGCCATTGGGGGCGGAGAAAAACTGTTTTTT; cdr3_aa: CAIGGGEKLFF
d_call: -; clone_size: once; cdr3_length: 13; j_call: TRBJ1-2; v_call: TRBV7-9; cdr3_nt: TGTGCCAGCAGCTTGGTAACAGACTATGGCTACACCTTC; cdr3_aa: CASSLVTDYGYTF
d_call: -; clone_size: -; cdr3_length: 14; j_call: TRBJ2-7; v_call: TRBV7-8; cdr3_nt: TGTGCCCTCGTGGCTGGAGACACCACCTACGAGCAGTACTTC; cdr3_aa: CALVAGDTTYEQYF
d_call: TRBD2; clone_size: once; cdr3_length: 15; j_call: TRBJ2-1; v_call: TRBV2; cdr3_nt: TGTGCCAGCAGTGAATCGGGGGGGCTTGGGAATGAGCAGTTCTTC; cdr3_aa: CASSESGGLGNEQFF
d_call: -; clone_size: -; cdr3_length: 15; j_call: TRBJ2-7; v_call: TRBV6-6; cdr3_nt: TGTGCCAGCAGTTACCCCCCGGACCAGGGAGTCGAGCAGTACTTC; cdr3_aa: CASSYPPDQGVEQYF
d_call: TRBD2; clone_size: -; cdr3_length: 15; j_call: TRBJ2-1; v_call: TRBV5-1; cdr3_nt: TGCGCCAGCAGCTTGGCCCTAGCGGGCTACAATGAGCAGTTCTTC; cdr3_aa: CASSLALAGYNEQFF
d_call: -; clone_size: once; cdr3_length: 14; j_call: TRBJ2-7; v_call: TRBV30; cdr3_nt: TGTGCCTGGAGTTACGGAGGGACAACCTACGAGCAGTACTTC; cdr3_aa: CAWSYGGTTYEQYF
d_call: -; clone_size: -; cdr3_length: 14; j_call: TRBJ1-1; v_call: TRBV30; cdr3_nt: TGTGCCTGGAGTGTGGTTTTGGGGAGCACTGAAGCTTTCTTT; cdr3_aa: CAWSVVLGSTEAFF
d_call: TRBD1; clone_size: -; cdr3_length: 15; j_call: TRBJ2-2; v_call: TRBV5-1; cdr3_nt: TGCGCCAGCAGCTTGAGGGGGCCTAACACCGGGGAGCTGTTTTTT; cdr3_aa: CASSLRGPNTGELFF
d_call: TRBD2; clone_size: -; cdr3_length: 17; j_call: TRBJ2-3; v_call: TRBV30; cdr3_nt: TGTGCCTGGAGTGTACGAAGGACTAGCGGGAGTCCAGATACGCAGTATTTT; cdr3_aa: CAWSVRRTSGSPDTQYF
d_call: TRBD2; clone_size: -; cdr3_length: 16; j_call: TRBJ2-3; v_call: TRBV9; cdr3_nt: TGTGCCAGCAGCGTAGGGCTAGCGGGGGGCTCAGATACGCAGTATTTT; cdr3_aa: CASSVGLAGGSDTQYF
d_call: TRBD1; clone_size: once; cdr3_length: 13; j_call: TRBJ1-1; v_call: TRBV18; cdr3_nt: TGTGCCAGCTCACCTGGCGGGACAGGCGAAGCTTTCTTT; cdr3_aa: CASSPGGTGEAFF
d_call: -; clone_size: -; cdr3_length: 19; j_call: TRBJ2-6; v_call: TRBV2; cdr3_nt: TGTGCCAGCACCTCGCGGCCCCCCCAGGGGGGAGGAGGGGCCAACGTCCTGACTTTC; cdr3_aa: CASTSRPPQGGGGANVLTF
d_call: -; clone_size: -; cdr3_length: 15; j_call: TRBJ1-1; v_call: TRBV6-5; cdr3_nt: TGTGCCAGCAGCCCCCGAGGGGGGGGCGGCACTGAAGCTTTCTTT; cdr3_aa: CASSPRGGGGTEAFF
d_call: TRBD1; clone_size: -; cdr3_length: 14; j_call: TRBJ2-7; v_call: TRBV5-6; cdr3_nt: TGTGCCAGCAGCCGATGGACAGGGTCCTACGAGCAGTACTTC; cdr3_aa: CASSRWTGSYEQYF
d_call: TRBD1; clone_size: -; cdr3_length: 15; j_call: TRBJ1-4; v_call: TRBV7-2; cdr3_nt: TGTGCCAGCAGCTTCGACAGGGGCACAGATGAAAAACTGTTTTTT; cdr3_aa: CASSFDRGTDEKLFF
d_call: -; clone_size: -; cdr3_length: 13; j_call: TRBJ1-5; v_call: TRBV6-1; cdr3_nt: TGTGCCAGCGTGGGGAATAGCAATCAGCCCCAGCATTTT; cdr3_aa: CASVGNSNQPQHF
d_call: -; clone_size: -; cdr3_length: 15; j_call: TRBJ2-2; v_call: TRBV6-6; cdr3_nt: TGTGCCAGCAGCCCTAGCGAGCCGAACACCGGGGAGCTGTTTTTT; cdr3_aa: CASSPSEPNTGELFF
d_call: TRBD2; clone_size: -; cdr3_length: 16; j_call: TRBJ2-5; v_call: TRBV7-9; cdr3_nt: TGTGCCAGCAGCTCACAAAGACCGCGGACTAGCGGGAAGCAGTACTTC; cdr3_aa: CASSSQRPRTSGKQYF
d_call: TRBD1; clone_size: -; cdr3_length: 15; j_call: TRBJ2-7; v_call: TRBV9; cdr3_nt: TGTGCCAGCAGCGTCGGACAGGGCCCTTTTGGCGAGCAGTACTTC; cdr3_aa: CASSVGQGPFGEQYF
d_call: -; clone_size: -; cdr3_length: 14; j_call: TRBJ2-3; v_call: TRBV5-4; cdr3_nt: TGTGCCAGCAGCTCCTGGGACTTCTCAGATACGCAGTATTTT; cdr3_aa: CASSSWDFSDTQYF
d_call: -; clone_size: -; cdr3_length: 14; j_call: TRBJ1-1; v_call: TRBV10-3; cdr3_nt: TGTGCCATCAATTTCGACGGTGGGAACACTGAAGCTTTCTTT; cdr3_aa: CAINFDGGNTEAFF
d_call: -; clone_size: -; cdr3_length: 12; j_call: TRBJ2-4; v_call: TRBV28; cdr3_nt: TGTGCCAGCAGTTTAGCGGAAAACATTCAGTACTTC; cdr3_aa: CASSLAENIQYF
d_call: -; clone_size: -; cdr3_length: 13; j_call: TRBJ1-2; v_call: TRBV27; cdr3_nt: TGTGCCAGCAGTTTAAACAGCCTCTATGGCTACACCTTC; cdr3_aa: CASSLNSLYGYTF
d_call: TRBD2; clone_size: -; cdr3_length: 15; j_call: TRBJ2-7; v_call: TRBV5-1; cdr3_nt: TGCGCCAGCAGCCCAGCGGGGGAGCCAATTAACGAGCAGTACTTC; cdr3_aa: CASSPAGEPINEQYF
d_call: -; clone_size: -; cdr3_length: 15; j_call: TRBJ2-1; v_call: TRBV7-9; cdr3_nt: TGTGCCATCCTAACCGGGACTCCTTCCTACAATGAGCAGTTCTTC; cdr3_aa: CAILTGTPSYNEQFF